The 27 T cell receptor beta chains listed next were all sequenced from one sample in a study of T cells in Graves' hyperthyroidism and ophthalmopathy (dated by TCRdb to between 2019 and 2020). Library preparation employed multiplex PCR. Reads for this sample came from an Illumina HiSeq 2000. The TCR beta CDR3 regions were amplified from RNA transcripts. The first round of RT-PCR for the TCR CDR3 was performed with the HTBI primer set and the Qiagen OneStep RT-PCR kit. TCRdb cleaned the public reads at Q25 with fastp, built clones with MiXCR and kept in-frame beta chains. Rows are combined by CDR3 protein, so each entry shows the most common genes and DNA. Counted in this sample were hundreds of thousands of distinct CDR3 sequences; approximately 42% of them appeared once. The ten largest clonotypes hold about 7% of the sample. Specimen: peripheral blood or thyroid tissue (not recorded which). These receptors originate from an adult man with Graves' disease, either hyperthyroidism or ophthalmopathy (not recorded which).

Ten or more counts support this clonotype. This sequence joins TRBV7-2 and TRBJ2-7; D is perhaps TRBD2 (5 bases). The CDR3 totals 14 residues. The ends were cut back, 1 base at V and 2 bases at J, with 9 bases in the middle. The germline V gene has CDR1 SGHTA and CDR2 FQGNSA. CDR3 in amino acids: CASSLVRGPYEQYF. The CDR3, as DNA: TGTGCCAGCAGCTTAGTTCGGGGTCCCTACGAGCAGTACTTC.

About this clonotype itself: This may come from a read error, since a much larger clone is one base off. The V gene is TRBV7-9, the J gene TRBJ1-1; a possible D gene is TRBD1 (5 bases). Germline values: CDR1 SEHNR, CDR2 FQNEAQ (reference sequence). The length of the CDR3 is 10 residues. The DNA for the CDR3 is TGTGCCGGCAGTGCGGGGCGGGCTTTCTTT. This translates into CAGSAGRAFF.

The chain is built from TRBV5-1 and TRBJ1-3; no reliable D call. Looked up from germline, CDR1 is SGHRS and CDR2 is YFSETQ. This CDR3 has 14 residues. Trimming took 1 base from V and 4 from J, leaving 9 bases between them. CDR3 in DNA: TGCGCCAGCAGCTTGTACGGGTCCGGAAACACCATATATTTT. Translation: CASSLYGSGNTIYF.

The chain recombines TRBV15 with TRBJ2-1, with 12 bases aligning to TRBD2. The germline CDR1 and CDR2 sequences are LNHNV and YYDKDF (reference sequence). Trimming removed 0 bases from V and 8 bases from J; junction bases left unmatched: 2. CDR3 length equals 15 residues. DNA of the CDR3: TGTGCCACCAGCAGAGATCGACTAGCGGGAGATGAGCAGTTCTTC. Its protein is CATSRDRLAGDEQFF.

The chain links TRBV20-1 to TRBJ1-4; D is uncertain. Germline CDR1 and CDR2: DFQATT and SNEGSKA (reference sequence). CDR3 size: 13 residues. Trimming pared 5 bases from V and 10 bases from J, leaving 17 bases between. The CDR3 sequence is CSAPRSGSGKLFF. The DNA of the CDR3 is TGCAGTGCTCCCAGGTCGGGCTCTGGAAAACTGTTTTTT.

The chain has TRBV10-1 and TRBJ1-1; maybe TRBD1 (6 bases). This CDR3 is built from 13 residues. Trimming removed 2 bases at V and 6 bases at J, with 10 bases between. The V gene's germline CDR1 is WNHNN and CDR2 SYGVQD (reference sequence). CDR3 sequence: CASSEQGTAEAFF. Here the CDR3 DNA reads TGCGCCAGCAGTGAGCAGGGGACGGCTGAAGCTTTCTTT.

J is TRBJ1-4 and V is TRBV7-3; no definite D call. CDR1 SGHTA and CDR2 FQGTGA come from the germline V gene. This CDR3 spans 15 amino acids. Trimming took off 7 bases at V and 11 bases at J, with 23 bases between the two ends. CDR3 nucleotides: TGTGCCAGCAAACTCGGCGGTAACAATCAGAGCAAACTGTTTTTT. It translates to CASKLGGNNQSKLFF.

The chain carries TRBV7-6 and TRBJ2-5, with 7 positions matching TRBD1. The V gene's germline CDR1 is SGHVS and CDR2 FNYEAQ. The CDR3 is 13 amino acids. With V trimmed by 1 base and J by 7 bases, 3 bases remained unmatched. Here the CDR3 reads CASSLDDRATQYF. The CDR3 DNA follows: TGTGCCAGCAGCTTAGATGACAGGGCGACCCAGTACTTC.

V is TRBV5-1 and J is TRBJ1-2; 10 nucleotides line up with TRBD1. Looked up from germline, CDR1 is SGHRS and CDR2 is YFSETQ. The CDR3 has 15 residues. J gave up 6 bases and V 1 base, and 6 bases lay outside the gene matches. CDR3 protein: CASSLRTTGGDGYTF. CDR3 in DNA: TGCGCCAGCAGCTTGAGGACGACAGGGGGCGATGGCTACACCTTC.

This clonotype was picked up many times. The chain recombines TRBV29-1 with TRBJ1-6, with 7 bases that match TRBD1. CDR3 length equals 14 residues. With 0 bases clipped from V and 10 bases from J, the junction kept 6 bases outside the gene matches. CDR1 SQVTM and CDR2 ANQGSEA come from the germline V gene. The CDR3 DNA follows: TGCAGCGTTGAAGATCGAGGGGGCGGCTCACCCCTCCACTTT. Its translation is CSVEDRGGGSPLHF.

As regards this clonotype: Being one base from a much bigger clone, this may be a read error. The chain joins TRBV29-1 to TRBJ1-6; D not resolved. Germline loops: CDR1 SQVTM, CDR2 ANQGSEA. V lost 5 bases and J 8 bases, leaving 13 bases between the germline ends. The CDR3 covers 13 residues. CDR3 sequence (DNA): TGCAGCGTTTCGGCCGAGTTCGATTCACCCCTCCACTTT. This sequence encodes CSVSAEFDSPLHF.

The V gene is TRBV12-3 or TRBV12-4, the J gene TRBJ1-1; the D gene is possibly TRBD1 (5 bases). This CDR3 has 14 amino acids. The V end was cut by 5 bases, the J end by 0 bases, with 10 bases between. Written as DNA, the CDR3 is TGTGCCAGCAGTCGCGACAGCATGAACACTGAAGCTTTCTTT. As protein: CASSRDSMNTEAFF.

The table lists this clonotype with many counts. The CDR3 loop reads CASSTASGSGSPLHF. The CDR3 nucleotides read TGTGCCAGCAGCACCGCTTCAGGGTCAGGTTCACCCCTCCACTTT. The chain uses TRBV7-9 and TRBJ1-6; possibly TRBD1 for D (5 bases). V was shortened by 5 bases and J by 9 bases, with 17 bases between the two germline ends. From germline, CDR1 is SEHNR and CDR2 FQNEAQ (reference sequence). The CDR3 spans 15 residues.

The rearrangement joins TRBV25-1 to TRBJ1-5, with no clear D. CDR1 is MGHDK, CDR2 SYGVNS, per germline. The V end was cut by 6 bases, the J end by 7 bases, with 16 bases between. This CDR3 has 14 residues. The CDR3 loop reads CASSVRNLGQPQHF. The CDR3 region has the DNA TGTGCCAGCAGCGTCAGGAATCTCGGGCAGCCCCAGCATTTT.

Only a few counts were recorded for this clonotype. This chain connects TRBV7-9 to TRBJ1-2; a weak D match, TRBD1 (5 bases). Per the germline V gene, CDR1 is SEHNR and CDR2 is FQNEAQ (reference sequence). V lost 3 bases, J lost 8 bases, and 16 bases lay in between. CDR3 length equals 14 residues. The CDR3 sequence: CASSFSTAGLGYTF. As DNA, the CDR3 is TGTGCCAGCAGCTTCTCTACCGCAGGGCTCGGCTACACCTTC.

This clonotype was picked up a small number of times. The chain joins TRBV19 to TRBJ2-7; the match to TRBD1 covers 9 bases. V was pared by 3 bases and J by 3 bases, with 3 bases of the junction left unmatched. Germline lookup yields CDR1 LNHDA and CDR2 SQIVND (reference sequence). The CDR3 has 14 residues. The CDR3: CASSMTGGGYEQYF. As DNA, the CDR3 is TGTGCCAGTAGTATGACAGGGGGAGGCTACGAGCAGTACTTC.

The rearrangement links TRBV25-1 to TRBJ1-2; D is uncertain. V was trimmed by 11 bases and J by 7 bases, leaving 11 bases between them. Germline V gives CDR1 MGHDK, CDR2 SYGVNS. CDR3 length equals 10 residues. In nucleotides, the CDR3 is TGTGCCTGGAAACAGTTTGGCTACACCTTC. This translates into CAWKQFGYTF.

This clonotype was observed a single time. CDR3 in amino acids: CATGGRTGELFF. The CDR3 region has the DNA TGTGCCACGGGAGGGCGTACCGGGGAGCTGTTTTTT. This chain links TRBV7-8 with TRBJ2-2, with TRBD2 identical over 8 bases. V shed 10 bases and J 5 bases; nucleotides not matched to a gene: 3. The CDR3 is 12 amino acids. Germline V gives CDR1 SGHVS, CDR2 FQNEAQ.

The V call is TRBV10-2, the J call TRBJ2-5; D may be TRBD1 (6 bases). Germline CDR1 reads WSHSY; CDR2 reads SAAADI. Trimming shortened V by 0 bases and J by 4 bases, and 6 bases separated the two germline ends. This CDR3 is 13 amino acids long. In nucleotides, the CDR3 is TGCGCCAGCAGTGAGTCACAGGGAGAGACCCAGTACTTC. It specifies CASSESQGETQYF.

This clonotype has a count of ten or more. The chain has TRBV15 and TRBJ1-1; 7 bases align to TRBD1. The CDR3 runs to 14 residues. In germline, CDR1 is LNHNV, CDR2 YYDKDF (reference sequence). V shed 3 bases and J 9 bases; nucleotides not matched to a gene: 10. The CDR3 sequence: CATSRGDSPVKAFF. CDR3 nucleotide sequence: TGTGCCACCAGCAGGGGGGACAGCCCTGTAAAAGCTTTCTTT.

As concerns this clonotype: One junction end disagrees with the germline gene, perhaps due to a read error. CDR3 nucleotide sequence: TGCGCCAGCAGCCCAAGCAGGGGAAGCAATCAGCCCCAGCATTTT. This translates into CASSPSRGSNQPQHF. The chain recombines TRBV7-2 with TRBJ1-5; TRBD1 might be the D (6 bases). The CDR3 has 15 amino acids. Germline loops: CDR1 SGHTA, CDR2 FQGNSA.

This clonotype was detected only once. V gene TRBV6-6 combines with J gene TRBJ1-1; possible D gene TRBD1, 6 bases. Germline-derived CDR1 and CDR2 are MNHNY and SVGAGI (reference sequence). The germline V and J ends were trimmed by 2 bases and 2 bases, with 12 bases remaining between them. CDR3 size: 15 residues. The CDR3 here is CASSYRAGVNTEAFF. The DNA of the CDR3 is TGTGCCAGCAGTTACCGAGCAGGGGTTAACACTGAAGCTTTCTTT.

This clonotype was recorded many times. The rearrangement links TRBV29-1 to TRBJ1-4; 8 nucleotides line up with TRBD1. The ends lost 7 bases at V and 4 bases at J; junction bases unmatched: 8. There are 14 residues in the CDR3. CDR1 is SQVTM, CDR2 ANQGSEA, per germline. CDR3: CSAGQGAGNEKLFF. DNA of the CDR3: TGCAGCGCCGGGCAGGGGGCTGGTAATGAAAAACTGTTTTTT.

The CDR3 nucleotides read TGCAGTGCCCGGTTGGGATATCAAGCTTTCTTT. The encoded protein is CSARLGYQAFF. The rearrangement joins TRBV20-1 to TRBJ1-1, with unresolved D. The CDR3 extends over 11 amino acids. The V gene lost 6 bases and the J gene lost 9 bases, with 14 bases spanning the gap. CDR1 and CDR2 (germline): DFQATT, SNEGSKA (reference sequence).

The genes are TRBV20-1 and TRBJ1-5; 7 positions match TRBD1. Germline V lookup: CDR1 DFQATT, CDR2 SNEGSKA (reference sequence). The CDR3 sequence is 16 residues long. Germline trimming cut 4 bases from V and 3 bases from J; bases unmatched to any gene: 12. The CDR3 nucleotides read TGCAGTGCTATACGACCGGGGACAGCTCACAATCAGCCCCAGCATTTT. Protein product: CSAIRPGTAHNQPQHF.

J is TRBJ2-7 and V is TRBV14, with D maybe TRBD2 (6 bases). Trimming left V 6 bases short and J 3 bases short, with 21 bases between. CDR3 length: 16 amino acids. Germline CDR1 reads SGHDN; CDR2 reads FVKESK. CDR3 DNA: TGTGCCAGCAGTTCCTTTGGAGGGTCCGGCCGCTACGAGCAGTACTTC. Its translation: CASSSFGGSGRYEQYF.

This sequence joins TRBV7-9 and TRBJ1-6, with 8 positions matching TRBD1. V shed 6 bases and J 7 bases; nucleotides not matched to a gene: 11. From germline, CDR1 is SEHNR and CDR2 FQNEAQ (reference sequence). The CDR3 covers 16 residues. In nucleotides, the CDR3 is TGTGCCAGCAGGGAAGACAGGGGCCGCAGCAATTCACCCCTCCACTTT. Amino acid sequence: CASREDRGRSNSPLHF.